This entry is about one T cell receptor (beta chain). Its antigen is not known. The sample comes from a study of T-cell reconstitution after alpha-beta-depleted transplantation in children. Study outcomes and limitations: The authors attributed T-cell counts and diversity one year after transplant mostly to newly produced T cells.

J was trimmed by 7 bases and V by 0 bases; bases with no gene match: 12. The CDR3 length is 18 residues. Germline V lookup: CDR1 LGHNA, CDR2 YNFKEQ. Unique molecular identifiers tagged the TCRbeta library. TCRdb reprocessed the PCR reads via MiXCR and lists one record per CDR3 protein. The table lists around 580,000 distinct CDR3 sequences, approximately 22% of them singletons. The chain employs TRBV4-2 and TRBJ2-4; TRBD1 matches at 10 bases. This receptor was obtained from a boy under two years old who had a stem cell transplant for acute myeloid leukemia, so the T cells may come from the graft donor. This material consisted of PBMCs, mostly from graft donor cells, taken 360 days after TCRalphabeta/CD19-depleted stem cell transplant. The CDR3 bases are TGTGCCAGCAGCCAAGATCCCCCGGGACAGGGGTGGTGGAACATTCAGTACTTC. Translating gives CASSQDPPGQGWWNIQYF.